These 27 T cell receptor beta chains came from one sample sequenced in a study of immune heterogeneity within non-small cell lung tumors (dated by TCRdb to the late 2010s). Sequencing took place on a HiSeq X Ten. The TCR beta CDR3 region was amplified with a multiplex PCR system, in which a first round of 10 cycles was run using 32 V-gene forward and 13 J-gene reverse primers. TCRdb reran the public reads through fastp at Q25 and MiXCR, keeping productive beta chains. Rows are unified per CDR3 protein, each entry keeping the most common DNA and genes. The sample includes roughly 4,900 distinct CDR3 sequences, with around 40% observed a single time. 25% to 35% of the sample goes to the ten largest clones. Genomic DNA was extracted from bulk tumor tissue and used as the TCR template, and around 600 ng gDNA was amplified per sample. During surgery, multiple biopsies were taken from each primary tumor and placed as far apart as possible within the tumor mass. The study cohort was described as untreated, and the patients were newly diagnosed NSCLC cases having curative surgery.

Sequencing input: lung tumor tissue. The receptors were gathered from a woman in her 50s with non-small cell lung cancer.

This clonotype was seen only a few times. The chain has TRBV3-1 and TRBJ1-1; no firm D call. The CDR3 extends over 14 amino acids. V dropped 4 bases and J dropped 0 bases, with 9 bases sitting between them. The germline CDR1 and CDR2 sequences are LGHDT and YNNKEL (reference sequence). The CDR3 sequence: CASSLGRMNTEAFF. The CDR3 nucleotides are TGTGCCAGCAGCCTAGGACGGATGAACACTGAAGCTTTCTTT.

This clonotype is medium-sized. This chain uses TRBV9 with TRBJ2-5, with 7 positions matching TRBD2. Looked up from germline, CDR1 is SGDLS and CDR2 is YYNGEE. The CDR3 is made up of 15 amino acids. J lost 5 bases, V lost 0 bases, and 7 bases had no gene match. For the CDR3, the DNA is TGTGCCAGCAGCGTAGTAAGGGAGGGGCGGGAGACCCAGTACTTC. Protein sequence: CASSVVREGRETQYF.

This chain connects TRBV6-1 to TRBJ1-5, with D hard to call. The V gene's germline CDR1 is MNHNS and CDR2 SASEGT. The CDR3 contains 13 residues. The V end was cut by 6 bases, the J end by 0 bases, with 6 bases between. DNA for the CDR3: TGTGCCAGCAGCCCGAATAGCAATCAGCCCCAGCATTTT. Its protein is CASSPNSNQPQHF.

This clonotype rates as medium-sized. This chain joins TRBV6-6 and TRBJ2-7; the D gene is possibly TRBD1 (5 bases). Trimming pared 2 bases from V and 0 bases from J, leaving 5 bases between. CDR3 length: 13 amino acids. The germline CDR1 and CDR2 sequences are MNHNY and SVGAGI (reference sequence). CDR3 sequence: CASSYQGSYEQYF. CDR3 nucleotide sequence: TGTGCCAGCAGTTACCAGGGCTCCTACGAGCAGTACTTC.

By sample fraction, this clonotype is large. The chain carries TRBV30 and TRBJ1-4, with 7 bases that match TRBD1. This CDR3 comprises 12 residues. V dropped 1 base and J dropped 10; count of bases not matched to a gene: 3. Germline V lookup: CDR1 GTSNPN, CDR2 SVGIG (reference sequence). CDR3 sequence reads: CAWSAGGGKLFF. For the CDR3, the DNA is TGTGCCTGGAGTGCAGGGGGAGGAAAACTGTTTTTT.

This clonotype is termed medium-sized (0.01 to 0.1%). The rearrangement links TRBV7-9 to TRBJ1-6; 9 positions agree with TRBD1. This CDR3 region has 15 residues. Germline V CDR1 and CDR2: SEHNR, FQNEAQ (reference sequence). After removal of 4 bases from V and 3 bases from J, the junction contained 1 base not matched to a gene. CDR3 coding DNA: TGTGCCAGCAGCTCGACAGGGGGCTATAATTCACCCCTCCACTTT. It translates to CASSSTGGYNSPLHF.

The rearrangement links TRBV12-3 or TRBV12-4 to TRBJ1-1; D is uncertain. The CDR3 sequence is 16 residues long. The V gene lost 3 bases and the J gene lost 0 bases, with 14 bases spanning the gap. Here the CDR3 DNA reads TGTGCCAGCAGTTTCCCGGTGACTAGAATGAACACTGAAGCTTTCTTT. Amino acids: CASSFPVTRMNTEAFF.

This clonotype was observed at least ten times. This chain connects TRBV19 to TRBJ2-4, with 8 bases identical to TRBD1. This CDR3 is 15 amino acids long. Germline CDR1 is LNHDA and CDR2 is SQIVND (reference sequence). J lost 6 bases, V lost 3 bases, and 7 bases had no gene match. CDR3 sequence (DNA): TGTGCCAGTAGTATTCCGACAGGGGAGCGAAACATTCAGTACTTC. Translating gives CASSIPTGERNIQYF. The full variable domain, in which reference TRBV19 and TRBJ2-4 provide the parts outside the CDR3, is DGGITQSPKYLFRKEGQNVTLSCEQNLNHDAMYWYRQDPGQGLRLIYYSQIVNDFQKGDIAEGYSVSREKKESFPLTVTSAQKNPTAFYLCASSIPTGERNIQYFGAGTRLSVL.

By sample fraction, this clonotype is medium-sized. V gene TRBV19 combines with J gene TRBJ1-5; unclear D gene. Trimming took off 3 bases at V and 3 bases at J, with 6 bases between the two ends. This CDR3 has 13 residues. Germline loops: CDR1 LNHDA, CDR2 SQIVND (reference sequence). The CDR3 sequence is CASSMGPNQPQHF. The CDR3 DNA follows: TGTGCCAGTAGTATGGGTCCCAATCAGCCCCAGCATTTT.

By share of the sample, this clonotype is medium-sized. This chain uses TRBV20-1 with TRBJ1-4, with a tentative D call TRBD1 (6 bases). Germline V lookup: CDR1 DFQATT, CDR2 SNEGSKA (reference sequence). CDR3 length: 17 amino acids. Trimming removed 5 bases from V and 0 bases from J, with 19 bases in between. The CDR3 spells CSASRGLGGTTNEKLFF. DNA of the CDR3: TGCAGTGCTTCACGGGGTTTAGGGGGGACAACTAATGAAAAACTGTTTTTT.

By frequency in the sample, this clonotype is medium-sized. The chain combines TRBV6-1 with TRBJ2-1, with TRBD2 matching 11 bases. The CDR3 length is 15 residues. Trimming cost V 10 bases and J 4 bases; bases outside gene matches: 9. CDR1 and CDR2 (germline): MNHNS, SASEGT. This chain's CDR3 is CATEPGTSGYNEQFF. The CDR3 nucleotides are TGTGCCACCGAACCCGGGACTAGCGGTTACAATGAGCAGTTCTTC.

In this sample, this clonotype is medium-sized. This rearrangement joins TRBV30 to TRBJ2-1; D is perhaps TRBD1 (5 bases). Germline V lookup: CDR1 GTSNPN, CDR2 SVGIG (reference sequence). Trimming pared 2 bases from V and 0 bases from J, leaving 11 bases between. CDR3 length equals 15 residues. As DNA, the CDR3 is TGTGCCTGGAGTCCAGGGTTGATCTCCTACAATGAGCAGTTCTTC. This sequence encodes CAWSPGLISYNEQFF. Filled out from reference TRBV30 and TRBJ2-1, the complete variable domain reads SQTIHQWPATLVQPVGSPLSLECTVEGTSNPNLYWYRQAAGRGLQLLFYSVGIGQISSEVPQNLSASRPQDRQFILSSKKLLLSDSGFYLCAWSPGLISYNEQFFGPGTRLTVL.

The chain joins TRBV19 to TRBJ1-1, with D perhaps TRBD1 (5 bases). V lost 7 bases to trimming and J lost 1 base, with 13 bases between them. This CDR3 has 14 residues. Germline loops: CDR1 LNHDA, CDR2 SQIVND (reference sequence). This chain's CDR3 is CASKTVQPNTEAFF. CDR3 coding DNA: TGTGCCAGTAAGACAGTCCAACCGAACACTGAAGCTTTCTTT.

This clonotype was recorded once. This sequence joins TRBV9 and TRBJ2-3; possibly TRBD1 for D (5 bases). Trimming removed 0 bases at V and 1 base at J, with 6 bases between. The germline V gene encodes CDR1 SGDLS and CDR2 YYNGEE. The CDR3 runs to 14 residues. CDR3 nucleotides: TGTGCCAGCAGCGTAGAACAGGGCACAGATACGCAGTATTTT. Its translation: CASSVEQGTDTQYF.

Concerning this clonotype itself: The germline gene is not matched at one end of the junction; a read error may be the cause. The rearrangement joins TRBV11-2 to TRBJ2-2; D perhaps matches TRBD2 (6 bases). The length of the CDR3 is 17 residues. Germline CDR1 SGHAT, CDR2 FQNNGV. The CDR3, as DNA: TGTGCCATCAGCTTTCCCGGGAGTAATACGAACACCGGGGAGCTGTTTTTT. Translation gives CAISFPGSNTNTGELFF.

This clonotype has a count of ten or more. This rearrangement joins TRBV11-2 to TRBJ2-2; D not certain. The CDR3 extends over 13 amino acids. The V end was cut by 5 bases, the J end by 13 bases, with 17 bases between. Germline CDR1 SGHAT, CDR2 FQNNGV. CDR3 residues: CASSHLTLPRLFF. The CDR3, as DNA: TGTGCCAGCAGCCATCTTACCCTCCCTAGGCTGTTTTTT.

A word on this clonotype: One end of the junction does not line up with germline, which may come from a read error. This rearrangement joins TRBV5-5 to TRBJ1-5; weak D call: TRBD1 (6 bases). Looked up from germline, CDR1 is SGHKS and CDR2 is YYEKEE (reference sequence). This CDR3 region has 15 residues. CDR3 in amino acids: CVSSLVPDSYKPQHF. The CDR3 DNA is TGTGTCAGCAGCTTGGTCCCGGACAGCTATAAGCCCCAGCATTTT.

In its sample, this clonotype was seen once. This rearrangement joins TRBV24-1 to TRBJ2-1; 7 nucleotides line up with TRBD2. CDR1 KGHDR and CDR2 SFDVKD come from the germline V gene. CDR3 length: 14 amino acids. Losses at the gene ends were 3 bases for V and 4 bases for J; bases not matched to a gene: 2. The CDR3: CATSDQGLYNEQFF. Here the CDR3 DNA reads TGTGCCACCAGTGATCAGGGACTATACAATGAGCAGTTCTTC.

This chain uses TRBV7-9 with TRBJ2-1, with D tentatively TRBD2 (6 bases). The CDR3 loop spans 11 amino acids. Between the trimmed V and J ends, which lost 7 bases and 8 bases, there was a span of 9 bases. Germline V CDR1 and CDR2: SEHNR, FQNEAQ (reference sequence). The CDR3 region has the DNA TGTGCCAGCACGGGCGGGGATGAGCAGTTCTTC. Translation gives CASTGGDEQFF.

CDR3 DNA sequence: TGTGCCAGTAGTATGTCACCACTAGCGGGCCCCTACAATGAGCAGTTCTTC. It encodes CASSMSPLAGPYNEQFF. The chain recombines TRBV19 with TRBJ2-1, with 9 bases identical to TRBD2. Per the germline V gene, CDR1 is LNHDA and CDR2 is SQIVND (reference sequence). This CDR3 comprises 17 residues. Losses at the gene ends were 3 bases for V and 2 bases for J; bases not matched to a gene: 8.

This clonotype came up a few times. The chain has TRBV10-1 and TRBJ2-3; 9 bases are a match to TRBD1. The V segment lost 6 bases and the J segment 0 bases; nucleotides outside the gene matches: 7. Germline V gene sequence: CDR1 WNHNN, CDR2 SYGVQD (reference sequence). The CDR3 has 16 amino acids. CDR3 residues: CASRGAGTGSTDTQYF. The CDR3 bases are TGCGCCAGCAGGGGAGCCGGGACAGGGAGCACAGATACGCAGTATTTT.

V usage is TRBV30 and J usage is TRBJ2-3; tentatively, D is TRBD2 (6 bases). The V end lost 0 bases, the J end lost 6 bases, and 19 bases lay between the germline ends. CDR3 length: 16 amino acids. Germline V CDR1 and CDR2: GTSNPN, SVGIG (reference sequence). This CDR3 reads CAWSVLGGRGSDTQYF. CDR3 DNA sequence: TGTGCCTGGAGTGTACTGGGGGGTAGAGGCAGTGATACGCAGTATTTT.

This clonotype is deemed medium-sized. The rearrangement links TRBV7-9 to TRBJ2-7, with D possibly TRBD1 on 6 matching bases. Trimming removed 5 bases at V and 6 bases at J, with 14 bases between. This CDR3 region has 13 residues. Germline CDR1 is SEHNR and CDR2 is FQNEAQ (reference sequence). Here the CDR3 DNA reads TGTGCCAGCAGCCCTAGAGGACAGCCCGAGCAGTACTTC. Encoded protein: CASSPRGQPEQYF.

The CDR3: CASEGANTGELFF. The CDR3 bases are TGTGCTAGTGAGGGGGCGAACACCGGGGAGCTGTTTTTT. The chain couples TRBV12-5 to TRBJ2-2, with D perhaps matching TRBD1 (6 bases). Trimming left V 7 bases short and J 0 bases short, with 6 bases between. The germline gives CDR1 LGHNT, CDR2 FRNRAP. This CDR3 contains 13 residues. Supplemented by reference TRBV12-5 and TRBJ2-2, the full variable domain reads DARVTQTPRHKVTEMGQEVTMRCQPILGHNTVFWYRQTMMQGLELLAYFRNRAPLDDSGMPKDRFSAEMPDATLATLKIQPSEPRDSAVYFCASEGANTGELFFGEGSRLTVL.

This clonotype turned up a few times. The chain has TRBV5-4 and TRBJ1-4; TRBD1 matches at 8 bases. Germline V CDR1 and CDR2: SGHNT, YYREEE (reference sequence). This CDR3 contains 15 residues. The trim removed 3 bases at V and 6 bases at J, leaving 7 bases unmatched. In DNA form, the CDR3 reads TGTGCCAGCAGCTCGAACAGGGGGTTGGATGAAAAACTGTTTTTT. Protein: CASSSNRGLDEKLFF. Looking up the rest from reference TRBV5-4 and TRBJ1-4 gives the full variable domain: ETGVTQSPTHLIKTRGQQVTLRCSSQSGHNTVSWYQQALGQGPQFIFQYYREEENGRGNFPPRFSGLQFPNYSSELNVNALELDDSALYLCASSSNRGLDEKLFFGSGTQLSVL.

This clonotype is termed medium-sized (0.01 to 0.1%). This chain connects TRBV18 to TRBJ2-1; possibly TRBD1 for D (6 bases). V was cut by 5 bases and J by 2 bases, with 16 bases left in between. The CDR3 length is 16 residues. Per germline, CDR1 KGHSH and CDR2 LQKENI. This chain's CDR3 is CASSYPRDMTYNEQFF. The CDR3 DNA is TGTGCCAGCTCATATCCCCGGGACATGACCTACAATGAGCAGTTCTTC.

This clonotype is labeled as medium-sized. Mismatch with germline at one junction end may stem from a read error. The chain has TRBV9 and TRBJ2-5; 7 bases match TRBD2. The CDR3 loop spans 16 amino acids. Germline V gene data show CDR1 as SGDLS and CDR2 as YYNGEE. The DNA of the CDR3 is TGTGCCAGCAGCGTAGGGGGCGCGGGAGTTGAAGACACCCAGTACTTC. Protein product: CASSVGGAGVEDTQYF. Full variable domain (missing parts from reference TRBV9 and TRBJ2-5): DSGVTQTPKHLITATGQRVTLRCSPRSGDLSVYWYQQSLDQGLQFLIQYYNGEERAKGNILERFSAQQFPDLHSELNLSSLELGDSALYFCASSVGGAGVEDTQYFGPGTRLLVL.